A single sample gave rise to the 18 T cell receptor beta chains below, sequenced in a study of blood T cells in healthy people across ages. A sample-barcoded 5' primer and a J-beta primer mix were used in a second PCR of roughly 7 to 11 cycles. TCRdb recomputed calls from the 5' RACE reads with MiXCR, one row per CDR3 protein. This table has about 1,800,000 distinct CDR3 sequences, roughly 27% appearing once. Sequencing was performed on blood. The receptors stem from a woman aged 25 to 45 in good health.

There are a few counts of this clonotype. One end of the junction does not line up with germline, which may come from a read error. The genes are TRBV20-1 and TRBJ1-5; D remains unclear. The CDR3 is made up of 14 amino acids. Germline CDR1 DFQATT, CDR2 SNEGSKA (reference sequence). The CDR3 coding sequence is TGCAGTGCTAGAGAGGGATGGAGCAATCGGCCCCAGCATTTT. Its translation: CSAREGWSNRPQHF.

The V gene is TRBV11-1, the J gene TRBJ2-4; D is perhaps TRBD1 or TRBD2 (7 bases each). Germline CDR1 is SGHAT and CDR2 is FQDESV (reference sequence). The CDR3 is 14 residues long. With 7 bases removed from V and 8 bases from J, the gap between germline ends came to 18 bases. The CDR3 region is CASTLGGGADIQYF. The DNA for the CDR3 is TGTGCCAGCACCCTGGGAGGGGGCGCGGACATTCAGTACTTC.

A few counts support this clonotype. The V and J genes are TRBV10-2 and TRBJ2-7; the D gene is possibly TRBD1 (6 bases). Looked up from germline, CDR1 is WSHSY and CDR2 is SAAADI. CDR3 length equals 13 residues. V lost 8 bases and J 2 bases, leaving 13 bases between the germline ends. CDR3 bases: TGCGCCAGCGGCAGGGGCTACGCCTACGAGCAGTACTTC. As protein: CASGRGYAYEQYF.

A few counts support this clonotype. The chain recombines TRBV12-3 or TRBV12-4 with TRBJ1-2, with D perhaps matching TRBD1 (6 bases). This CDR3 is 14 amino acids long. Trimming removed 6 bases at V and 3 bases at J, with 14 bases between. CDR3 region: CASRVTGLDYGYTF. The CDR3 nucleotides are TGTGCCAGCAGAGTAACAGGGTTGGACTATGGCTACACCTTC.

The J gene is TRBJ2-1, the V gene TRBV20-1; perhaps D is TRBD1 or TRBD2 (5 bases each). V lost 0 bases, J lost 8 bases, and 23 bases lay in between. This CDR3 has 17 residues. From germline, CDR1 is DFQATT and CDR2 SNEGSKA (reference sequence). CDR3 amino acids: CSARDGKGRTSGDEQFF. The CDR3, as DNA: TGCAGTGCTAGAGATGGAAAGGGACGCACCTCGGGCGATGAGCAGTTCTTC.

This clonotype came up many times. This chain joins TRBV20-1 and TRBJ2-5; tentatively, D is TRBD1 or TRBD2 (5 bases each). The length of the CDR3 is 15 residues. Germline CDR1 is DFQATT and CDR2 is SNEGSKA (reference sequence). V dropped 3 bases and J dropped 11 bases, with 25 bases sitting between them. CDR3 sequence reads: CSASQFRGREIEQYF. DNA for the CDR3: TGCAGTGCTAGCCAATTTCGGGGCAGAGAAATTGAGCAGTACTTC.

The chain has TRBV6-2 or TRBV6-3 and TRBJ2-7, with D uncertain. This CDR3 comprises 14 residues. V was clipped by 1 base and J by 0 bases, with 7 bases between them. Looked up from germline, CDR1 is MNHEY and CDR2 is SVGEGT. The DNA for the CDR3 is TGTGCCAGCAGTTACTTGGCGAACTCCTACGAGCAGTACTTC. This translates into CASSYLANSYEQYF.

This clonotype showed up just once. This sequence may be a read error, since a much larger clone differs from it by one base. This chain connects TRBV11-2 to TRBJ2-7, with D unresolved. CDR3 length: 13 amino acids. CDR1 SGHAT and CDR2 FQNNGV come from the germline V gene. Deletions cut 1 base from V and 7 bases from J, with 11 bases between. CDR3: CASSLGEYREQYF. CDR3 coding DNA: TGTGCCAGCAGCTTAGGAGAGTACCGTGAGCAGTACTTC.

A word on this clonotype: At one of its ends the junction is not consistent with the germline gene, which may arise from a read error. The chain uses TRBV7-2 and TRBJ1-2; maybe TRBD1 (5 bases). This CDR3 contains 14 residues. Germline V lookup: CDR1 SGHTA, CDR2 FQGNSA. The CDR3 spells CAGSRGGVYYGYTF. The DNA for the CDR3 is TGTGCCGGCAGCCGCGGGGGGGTTTATTATGGCTACACCTTC.

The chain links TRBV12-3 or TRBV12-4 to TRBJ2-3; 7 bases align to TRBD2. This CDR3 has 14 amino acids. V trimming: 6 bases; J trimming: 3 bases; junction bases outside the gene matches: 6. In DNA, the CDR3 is TGTGCCAGCAGGATCCTAGCGGCAACAGATACGCAGTATTTT. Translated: CASRILAATDTQYF.

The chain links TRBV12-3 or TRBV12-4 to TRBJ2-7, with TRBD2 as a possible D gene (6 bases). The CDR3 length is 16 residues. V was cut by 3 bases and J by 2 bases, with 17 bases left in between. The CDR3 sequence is CASSFLGTENTYEQYF. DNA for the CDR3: TGTGCCAGCAGTTTCCTCGGGACTGAAAACACCTACGAGCAGTACTTC.

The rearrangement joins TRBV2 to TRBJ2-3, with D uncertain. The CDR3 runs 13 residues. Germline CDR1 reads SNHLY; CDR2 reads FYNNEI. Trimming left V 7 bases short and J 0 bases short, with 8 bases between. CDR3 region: CASNLESTDTQYF. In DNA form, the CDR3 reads TGTGCCAGCAATCTGGAGAGCACAGATACGCAGTATTTT.

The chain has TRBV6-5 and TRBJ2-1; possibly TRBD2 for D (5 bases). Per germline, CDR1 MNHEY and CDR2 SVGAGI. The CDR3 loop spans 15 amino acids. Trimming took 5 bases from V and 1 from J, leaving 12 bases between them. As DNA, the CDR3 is TGTGCCAGCAGTCGGGGAACCTTTTCCTACAATGAGCAGTTCTTC. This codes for CASSRGTFSYNEQFF.

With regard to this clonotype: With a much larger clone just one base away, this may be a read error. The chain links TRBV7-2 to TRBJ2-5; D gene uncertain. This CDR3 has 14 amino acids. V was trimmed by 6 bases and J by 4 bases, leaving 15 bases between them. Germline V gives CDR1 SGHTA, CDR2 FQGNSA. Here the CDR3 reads CASSPAGRGETQYF. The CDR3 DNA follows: TGTGCCAGCAGTCCGGCAGGCCGCGGAGAGACCCAGTACTTC.

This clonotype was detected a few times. CDR3 region: CASSSPPGREQYF. CDR3 bases: TGTGCCAGCAGTTCCCCTCCAGGGCGCGAGCAGTACTTC. The V gene is TRBV28, the J gene TRBJ2-7, with a weak D call TRBD1 (5 bases). The CDR3 sequence is 13 residues long. CDR1 is MDHEN and CDR2 is SYDVKM in the germline V gene. V was clipped by 4 bases and J by 6 bases, with 13 bases between them. Together with reference TRBV28 and TRBJ2-7, the CDR3 gives the full variable domain: DVKVTQSSRYLVKRTGEKVFLECVQDMDHENMFWYRQDPGLGLRLIYFSYDVKMKEKGDIPEGYSVSREKKERFSLILESASTNQTSMYLCASSSPPGREQYFGPGTRLTVT.

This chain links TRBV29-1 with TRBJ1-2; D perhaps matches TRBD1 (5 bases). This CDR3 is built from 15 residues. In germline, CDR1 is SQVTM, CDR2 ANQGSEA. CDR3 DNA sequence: TGCATCGCTGAAGCTCAGGGCTCGGTAGCCTATGGCTACACCTTC. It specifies CIAEAQGSVAYGYTF.

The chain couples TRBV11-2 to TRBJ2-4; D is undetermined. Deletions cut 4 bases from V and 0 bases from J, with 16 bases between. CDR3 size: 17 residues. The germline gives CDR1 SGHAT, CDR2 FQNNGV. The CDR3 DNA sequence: TGTGCCAGCAGCTCGGTTTCATCTACTCTAGCCAAAAACATTCAGTACTTC. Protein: CASSSVSSTLAKNIQYF.

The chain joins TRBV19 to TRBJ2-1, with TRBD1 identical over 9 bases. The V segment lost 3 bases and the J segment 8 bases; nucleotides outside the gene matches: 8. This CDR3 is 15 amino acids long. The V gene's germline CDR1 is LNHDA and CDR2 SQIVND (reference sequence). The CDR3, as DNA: TGTGCCAGTAGTATTCGGGGACAGGGCGGGCATGAGCAGTTCTTC. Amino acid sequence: CASSIRGQGGHEQFF.